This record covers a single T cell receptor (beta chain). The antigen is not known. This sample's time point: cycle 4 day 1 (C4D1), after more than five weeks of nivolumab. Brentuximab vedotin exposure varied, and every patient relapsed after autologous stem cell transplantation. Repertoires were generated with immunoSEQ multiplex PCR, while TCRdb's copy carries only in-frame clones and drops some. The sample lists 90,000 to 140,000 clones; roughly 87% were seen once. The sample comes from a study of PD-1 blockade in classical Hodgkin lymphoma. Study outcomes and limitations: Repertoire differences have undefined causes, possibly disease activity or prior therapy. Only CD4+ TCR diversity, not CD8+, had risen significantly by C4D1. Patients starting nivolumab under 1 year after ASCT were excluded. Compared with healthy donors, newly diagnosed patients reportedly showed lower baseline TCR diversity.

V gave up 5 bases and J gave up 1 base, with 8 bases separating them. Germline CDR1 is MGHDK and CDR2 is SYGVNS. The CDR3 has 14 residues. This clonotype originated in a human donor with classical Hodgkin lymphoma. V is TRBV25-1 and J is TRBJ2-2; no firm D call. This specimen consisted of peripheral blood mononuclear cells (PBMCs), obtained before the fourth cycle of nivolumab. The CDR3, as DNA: TGTGCCAGCAGTAGCAGGAGGAACACCGGGGAGCTGTTTTTT. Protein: CASSSRRNTGELFF. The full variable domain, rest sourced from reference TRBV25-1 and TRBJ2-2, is EADIYQTPRYLVIGTGKKITLECSQTMGHDKMYWYQQDPGMELHLIHYSYGVNSTEKGDLSSESTVSRIRTEHFPLTLESARPSHTSQYLCASSSRRNTGELFFGEGSRLTVL.